The 31 T cell receptor beta chains reported below all come from one sample, sequenced in a study of cytomegalovirus exposure and HLA in healthy donors. Amplification used 60 Vbeta primers and 13 Jbeta primers. Sequencing used immunoSEQ multiplex PCR; TCRdb keeps in-frame clones, though not all of them. The sample has under 200,000 clones; approximately 86% are singletons. The specimen was PBMCs. These receptors came from a woman younger than 45 in good health and CMV-seronegative.

The gene calls are TRBV19 and TRBJ1-5, with 9 bases identical to TRBD1. V lost 6 bases, J lost 1 base, and 4 bases stayed unmatched. Germline loops: CDR1 LNHDA, CDR2 SQIVND (reference sequence). The CDR3 loop spans 15 amino acids. The CDR3 DNA sequence: TGTGCCAGTAGGGGGGACAGGGAAAGCAATCAGCCCCAGCATTTT. This encodes CASRGDRESNQPQHF.

The chain recombines TRBV18 with TRBJ2-3, with D perhaps matching TRBD1 (5 bases). This CDR3 has 15 residues. Trimming shortened V by 0 bases and J by 5 bases, and 12 bases separated the two germline ends. Germline CDR1 KGHSH, CDR2 LQKENI. Here the CDR3 DNA reads TGTGCCAGCTCACCACCGTCCCAGGGCCAAGATACGCAGTATTTT. This translates into CASSPPSQGQDTQYF.

This clone was observed a handful of times. The chain uses TRBV7-8 and TRBJ2-2; D is ambiguous. Germline CDR1 SGHVS, CDR2 FQNEAQ. There are 15 residues in the CDR3. Trimming pared 5 bases from V and 0 bases from J, leaving 10 bases between. CDR3 DNA sequence: TGTGCCAGCAGCCTAGTCTCCGCGAACACCGGGGAGCTGTTTTTT. Amino acids: CASSLVSANTGELFF.

The chain employs TRBV14 and TRBJ2-7, with 8 bases lining up with TRBD2. The CDR3 covers 15 residues. Germline values: CDR1 SGHDN, CDR2 FVKESK. V lost 3 bases, J lost 2 bases, and 6 bases stayed unmatched. Here the CDR3 reads CASSHPPAGAYEQYF. The CDR3 nucleotides are TGTGCCAGCAGCCACCCTCCAGCGGGAGCCTACGAGCAGTACTTC.

The V gene is TRBV27, the J gene TRBJ1-1; TRBD1 agrees at 9 bases. V dropped 6 bases and J dropped 3; count of bases not matched to a gene: 2. The CDR3 length is 13 residues. Germline CDR1 MNHEY, CDR2 SMNVEV (reference sequence). Here the CDR3 DNA reads TGTGCCAGCAGGGGGACAGGGTACACTGAAGCTTTCTTT. As protein: CASRGTGYTEAFF.

This sequence joins TRBV7-8 and TRBJ2-3; TRBD1 agrees at 7 bases. Germline CDR1 SGHVS, CDR2 FQNEAQ. The CDR3 spans 16 residues. J gave up 3 bases and V 1 base, and 7 bases lay outside the gene matches. The CDR3 sequence: CASSLGVGRGTDTQYF. Here the CDR3 DNA reads TGTGCCAGCAGCTTAGGAGTCGGCAGGGGGACAGATACGCAGTATTTT.

This clone came up a few times. V is TRBV4-1 and J is TRBJ1-2, with unresolved D. Trimming took 4 bases from V and 0 from J, leaving 24 bases between them. There are 19 residues in the CDR3. Per germline, CDR1 MGHRA and CDR2 YSYEKL. The CDR3 DNA follows: TGCGCCAGCAGCCCGCGAGTCGACACCTTTTCTCTTTCTAACTATGGCTACACCTTC. Its protein product is CASSPRVDTFSLSNYGYTF.

This chain joins TRBV5-4 and TRBJ2-5; perhaps TRBD2 as D (5 bases). The V gene lost 5 bases and the J gene lost 1 base, with 12 bases spanning the gap. This CDR3 has 14 amino acids. Germline V CDR1 and CDR2: SGHNT, YYREEE (reference sequence). CDR3 bases: TGTGCCAGCAGTCTGGAGGCGTTCCAAGAGACCCAGTACTTC. Translating it yields CASSLEAFQETQYF.

The rearrangement links TRBV29-1 to TRBJ2-3; the match to TRBD2 covers 8 bases. CDR3 size: 14 residues. Germline CDR1 SQVTM, CDR2 ANQGSEA. V was clipped by 4 bases and J by 2 bases; unmatched bases: 5. This CDR3 is CSVVASGFTDTQYF. The CDR3 bases are TGCAGCGTTGTTGCTAGCGGGTTCACAGATACGCAGTATTTT.

This clone was picked up one time. The chain couples TRBV6-1 to TRBJ2-1, with 7 bases identical to TRBD2. CDR3 length equals 20 residues. From germline, CDR1 is MNHNS and CDR2 SASEGT. The V gene end was trimmed by 4 bases and the J gene end by 7 bases; junction bases not matched to a gene: 25. In DNA, the CDR3 is TGTGCCAGCAGTGGCCGGCCGGGAGGCCCCCTTCTTCGGGCCTCTAATGAGCAGTTCTTC. This gives the protein CASSGRPGGPLLRASNEQFF.

The V call is TRBV11-2, the J call TRBJ2-1; D is possibly TRBD2 (6 bases). The CDR3 loop spans 15 amino acids. V lost 4 bases to trimming and J lost 7 bases, with 17 bases between them. Looked up from germline, CDR1 is SGHAT and CDR2 is FQNNGV. This chain's CDR3 is CASSSQWVEGNEQFF. CDR3 nucleotide sequence: TGTGCCAGCAGCTCGCAATGGGTGGAGGGGAATGAGCAGTTCTTC.

V is TRBV11-2 and J is TRBJ2-2, with D perhaps matching TRBD2 (5 bases). The CDR3 runs 15 residues. V lost 3 bases to trimming and J lost 0 bases, with 8 bases between them. CDR1 is SGHAT and CDR2 is FQNNGV in the germline V gene. The CDR3: CASSFRGSNTGELFF. In DNA, the CDR3 is TGTGCCAGCAGCTTCCGCGGGTCGAACACCGGGGAGCTGTTTTTT.

The V and J genes are TRBV5-6 and TRBJ2-5; no clear D. CDR1 and CDR2 from the germline V gene are SGHDT and YYEEEE. CDR3 size: 13 residues. The V and J ends lost 1 base and 2 bases respectively, with 6 bases between them. CDR3 sequence: CASSLSGQETQYF. CDR3 DNA sequence: TGTGCCAGCAGCTTGTCCGGTCAAGAGACCCAGTACTTC.

The chain joins TRBV7-9 to TRBJ2-2, with 8 bases matching TRBD1. There are 16 residues in the CDR3. V trimming: 6 bases; J trimming: 6 bases; junction bases outside the gene matches: 12. Per the germline V gene, CDR1 is SEHNR and CDR2 is FQNEAQ (reference sequence). For the CDR3, the DNA is TGTGCCAGCAGACACACCGGGACAGGATTTGCCGGGGAGCTGTTTTTT. This encodes CASRHTGTGFAGELFF.

The chain is built from TRBV11-2 and TRBJ1-1; unclear D gene. The CDR3 is made up of 13 amino acids. CDR1 is SGHAT, CDR2 FQNNGV, per germline. The ends were cut back, 5 bases at V and 4 bases at J, with 11 bases in the middle. CDR3 protein: CASSPHRITEAFF. The CDR3 DNA reads TGTGCCAGCAGCCCACACCGAATCACTGAAGCTTTCTTT. The whole variable domain, remainder taken from reference TRBV11-2 and TRBJ1-1, is EAGVAQSPRYKIIEKRQSVAFWCNPISGHATLYWYQQILGQGPKLLIQFQNNGVVDDSQLPKDRFSAERLKGVDSTLKIQPAKLEDSAVYLCASSPHRITEAFFGQGTRLTVV.

The rearrangement links TRBV20-1 to TRBJ2-1; no reliable D call. This CDR3 has 11 residues. The V and J ends lost 6 bases and 9 bases respectively, with 12 bases between them. Germline lookup yields CDR1 DFQATT and CDR2 SNEGSKA (reference sequence). CDR3 protein: CSAPYSGEQFF. Written as DNA, the CDR3 is TGCAGTGCACCATATAGTGGTGAGCAGTTCTTC.

The gene calls are TRBV7-2 and TRBJ1-2; D remains ambiguous. V lost 7 bases to trimming and J lost 3 bases, with 18 bases between them. The V gene's germline CDR1 is SGHTA and CDR2 FQGNSA. This CDR3 comprises 15 residues. The CDR3: CASTDRLLDYYGYTF. CDR3 nucleotide sequence: TGTGCCAGCACCGATCGACTCCTCGACTACTATGGCTACACCTTC.

This clone was seen only a few times. The chain recombines TRBV7-8 with TRBJ1-5; unclear D gene. With 1 base removed from V and 1 base from J, the gap between germline ends came to 8 bases. Germline-derived CDR1 and CDR2 are SGHVS and FQNEAQ. The CDR3 is 15 residues long. This CDR3 reads CASSLGEGSNQPQHF. Written as DNA, the CDR3 is TGTGCCAGCAGCTTAGGAGAGGGAAGCAATCAGCCCCAGCATTTT.

The chain has TRBV6-1 and TRBJ2-7; 9 positions agree with TRBD1. Unmatched junction bases numbered 14, after V lost 11 bases and J lost 3 bases. The CDR3 runs 15 residues. Germline loops: CDR1 MNHNS, CDR2 SASEGT. CDR3 nucleotides: TGTGCCGCAAAGTTGACCGGGACAGGGATCTACGAGCAGTACTTC. Translated: CAAKLTGTGIYEQYF.

The gene calls are TRBV7-9 and TRBJ1-1; 10 nucleotides agree with TRBD1. The V segment lost 3 bases and the J segment 1 base; nucleotides outside the gene matches: 5. Germline-derived CDR1 and CDR2 are SEHNR and FQNEAQ (reference sequence). The CDR3 consists of 16 residues. CDR3 sequence: CASSLGTGVGNTEAFF. CDR3 DNA: TGTGCCAGCAGCTTGGGGACAGGGGTCGGGAACACTGAAGCTTTCTTT.

This chain connects TRBV7-8 to TRBJ2-3; 8 nucleotides align to TRBD2. The CDR3 is made up of 16 amino acids. With 0 bases clipped from V and 0 bases from J, the junction kept 2 bases outside the gene matches. Per the germline V gene, CDR1 is SGHVS and CDR2 is FQNEAQ. CDR3 DNA: TGTGCCAGCAGCTTAGCAGGACTAGCTAGCACAGATACGCAGTATTTT. Encoded protein: CASSLAGLASTDTQYF.

The chain joins TRBV7-2 to TRBJ2-1; TRBD2 matches 10 bases. The CDR3 extends over 15 amino acids. J lost 3 bases, V lost 5 bases, and 4 bases had no gene match. Per the germline V gene, CDR1 is SGHTA and CDR2 is FQGNSA. The CDR3 region is CASSPSGRVYNEQFF. The CDR3 coding sequence is TGTGCCAGCAGCCCGAGCGGGAGGGTCTACAATGAGCAGTTCTTC.

The rearrangement uses TRBV2 and TRBJ2-5; D remains ambiguous. The germline V gene encodes CDR1 SNHLY and CDR2 FYNNEI. Trimming removed 7 bases at V and 2 bases at J, with 11 bases between. The CDR3 consists of 13 residues. CDR3 in amino acids: CASKEQPQETQYF. In DNA form, the CDR3 reads TGTGCCAGCAAGGAACAGCCACAAGAGACCCAGTACTTC. Drawing the rest from reference TRBV2 and TRBJ2-5, the complete variable domain is EPEVTQTPSHQVTQMGQEVILRCVPISNHLYFYWYRQILGQKVEFLVSFYNNEISEKSEIFDDQFSVERPDGSNFTLKIRSTKLEDSAMYFCASKEQPQETQYFGPGTRLLVL.

The chain couples TRBV10-1 to TRBJ2-7; D might be TRBD2 (6 bases). There are 15 residues in the CDR3. The germline V and J ends were trimmed by 1 base and 6 bases, with 16 bases remaining between them. Per germline, CDR1 WNHNN and CDR2 SYGVQD (reference sequence). CDR3 bases: TGCGCCAGCAGTGAGTATTCGGGAGTGATGGGCGAGCAGTACTTC. Translating gives CASSEYSGVMGEQYF.

The chain has TRBV5-1 and TRBJ2-2, with TRBD1 matching 7 bases. Germline loops: CDR1 SGHRS, CDR2 YFSETQ. J lost 7 bases, V lost 0 bases, and 3 bases had no gene match. CDR3 length equals 14 residues. The CDR3 DNA sequence: TGCGCCAGCAGCTTGGAAGGGGGCGGCGGGGAGCTGTTTTTT. It is translated as CASSLEGGGGELFF.

The chain combines TRBV5-1 with TRBJ2-1; a possible D gene is TRBD2 (6 bases). Germline-derived CDR1 and CDR2 are SGHRS and YFSETQ. CDR3 length: 15 amino acids. Trimming cost V 0 bases and J 8 bases, with 15 bases left between them. Here the CDR3 DNA reads TGCGCCAGCAGCTTGGAAACGGGGGACTTCCATGAGCAGTTCTTC. It codes for CASSLETGDFHEQFF.

The J gene is TRBJ2-2, the V gene TRBV19, with TRBD1 identical over 7 bases. Trimming removed 8 bases from V and 4 bases from J; junction bases left unmatched: 16. This CDR3 has 17 amino acids. CDR1 LNHDA and CDR2 SQIVND come from the germline V gene (reference sequence). The CDR3 spells CASVREGTAALTGELFF. CDR3 coding DNA: TGTGCCAGTGTACGGGAAGGGACAGCCGCCCTCACCGGGGAGCTGTTTTTT. Supplemented by reference TRBV19 and TRBJ2-2, the full variable domain reads DGGITQSPKYLFRKEGQNVTLSCEQNLNHDAMYWYRQDPGQGLRLIYYSQIVNDFQKGDIAEGYSVSREKKESFPLTVTSAQKNPTAFYLCASVREGTAALTGELFFGEGSRLTVL.

This clone was counted a single time. This sequence joins TRBV28 and TRBJ2-1; possibly TRBD2 for D (6 bases). The germline V gene encodes CDR1 MDHEN and CDR2 SYDVKM. Trimming cost V 5 bases and J 0 bases, with 14 bases left between them. This CDR3 comprises 16 residues. The CDR3 region has the DNA TGTGCCAGCAGTCCACTAGCTGCGAGCTCCTACAATGAGCAGTTCTTC. It specifies CASSPLAASSYNEQFF.

The chain links TRBV7-8 to TRBJ2-3; 9 positions agree with TRBD2. The V gene's germline CDR1 is SGHVS and CDR2 FQNEAQ. Unmatched junction bases numbered 10, after V lost 0 bases and J lost 0 bases. This CDR3 is built from 19 residues. CDR3 sequence (DNA): TGTGCCAGCAGCTTAGCGCTAAGCGGGGGGCATCCTAGCACAGATACGCAGTATTTT. Protein: CASSLALSGGHPSTDTQYF.

This chain links TRBV10-1 with TRBJ1-1; 9 nucleotides agree with TRBD1. With V trimmed by 5 bases and J by 8 bases, 6 bases remained unmatched. This CDR3 has 13 amino acids. Germline V gene sequence: CDR1 WNHNN, CDR2 SYGVQD (reference sequence). CDR3 nucleotide sequence: TGCGCCAGCAGTAGGACAGGGGAGTCCGAAGCTTTCTTT. Amino acid sequence: CASSRTGESEAFF.

The genes are TRBV6-5 and TRBJ2-1, with TRBD2 identical over 13 bases. From germline, CDR1 is MNHEY and CDR2 SVGAGI. The trim removed 4 bases at V and 5 bases at J, leaving 2 bases unmatched. This CDR3 has 15 amino acids. This CDR3 reads CASSLGLAGNNEQFF. The CDR3 nucleotides read TGTGCCAGCAGTTTGGGACTAGCGGGAAACAATGAGCAGTTCTTC.